The following is a T cell receptor (beta chain) sequence with its context. Its antigen is as yet unknown. As for time point: newly diagnosed GD, antithyroid drugs for less than 3 months. Extracted PBMC RNA gave rise to the TCR library. Guidelines of the American Thyroid Association were used to diagnose Graves' disease. V trimming: 2 bases; J trimming: 1 base; junction bases outside the gene matches: 1. Germline-derived CDR1 and CDR2 are MNHEY and SVGAGI. The CDR3 covers 14 residues. This record belongs to a study of regulatory T cells in long-lasting Graves disease. Study background: Duration of antithyroid drug therapy among newly diagnosed Graves' patients was under 3 months.

General study points: Persistent Graves' patients possessed reduced TCR diversity relative to recently diagnosed ones.

Both iRepertoire HTBI primers and Arm-PCR of CDR3 regions were used to build the TCR beta libraries. TCRdb recomputed calls from the multiplex PCR reads with MiXCR, one row per CDR3 protein. The table has some 250,000 distinct CDR3 sequences, around 19% seen once. The TCR comes from a female donor with Graves disease. The sample in question was peripheral blood mononuclear cells (PBMCs), obtained at new diagnosis, from a patient treated with antithyroid drugs. The V call is TRBV6-5, the J call TRBJ2-7; 8 bases fit TRBD2. Written as DNA, the CDR3 is TGTGCCAGCAGTTACCCTAGCGGGTCCTACGAGCAGTACTTC. This sequence encodes CASSYPSGSYEQYF.